This T cell receptor beta chain was obtained from a study of blood T cell repertoires in COVID-19. Study overall: The United States, Italy and Spain provided the acute and convalescent COVID-19 samples.

People in the exposed group encountered a COVID-19 case within 2 weeks before entering the study. The CDR3 has 16 residues. Unmatched junction bases numbered 15, after V lost 5 bases and J lost 7 bases. Germline V gene lookup returns CDR1 LGHNT and CDR2 FRNRAP. Produced via immunoSEQ multiplex PCR; TCRdb's table is partial and in-frame only. The data show 290,000 or so clones, roughly 80% seen once. This clonotype was obtained from a man aged 35 to 55 who had been exposed to COVID-19. The chain joins TRBV12-5 to TRBJ1-1; TRBD1 aligns across 8 bases. What was sequenced was PBMCs or T cells enriched from blood (not recorded which). As DNA, the CDR3 is TGTGCTAGTGGTCAAATCCTCGGACAGGGAGTAAATGAAGCTTTCTTT. This gives the protein CASGQILGQGVNEAFF.